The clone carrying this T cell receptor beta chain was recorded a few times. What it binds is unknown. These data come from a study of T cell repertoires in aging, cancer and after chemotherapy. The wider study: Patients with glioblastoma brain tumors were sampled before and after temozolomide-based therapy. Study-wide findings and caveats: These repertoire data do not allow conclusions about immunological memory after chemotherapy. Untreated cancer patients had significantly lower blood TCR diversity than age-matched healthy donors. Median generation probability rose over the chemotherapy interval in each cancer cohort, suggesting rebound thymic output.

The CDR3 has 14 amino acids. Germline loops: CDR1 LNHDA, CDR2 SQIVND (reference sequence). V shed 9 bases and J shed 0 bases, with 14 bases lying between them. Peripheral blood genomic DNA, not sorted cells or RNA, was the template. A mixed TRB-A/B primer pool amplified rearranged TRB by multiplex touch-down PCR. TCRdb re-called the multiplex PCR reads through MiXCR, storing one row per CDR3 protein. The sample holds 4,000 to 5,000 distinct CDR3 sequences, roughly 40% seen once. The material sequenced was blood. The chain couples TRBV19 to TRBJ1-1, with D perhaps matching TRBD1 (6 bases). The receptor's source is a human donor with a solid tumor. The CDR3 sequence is CASVGGTMNTEAFF. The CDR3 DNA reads TGTGCCAGCGTGGGGGGGACAATGAACACTGAAGCTTTCTTT.